What follows describes a single TCR beta chain. Its recognized antigen is unknown. This specimen belongs to a study of cytomegalovirus exposure and HLA in healthy donors (dated by TCRdb to the late 2010s). A note on the overall study: In an earlier analysis of 550 to 750 of the donors, 276 Gb of sequence data and about 110 million unique TCR beta sequences from roughly 180 million T cells were reported. An early release that covered several hundred HLA-typed donors contained 250 to 350 gigabases of sequencing data and some 87 million unique TCR sequences. Among the roughly 400 genotyped donors, under 90% belonged to the genetic ancestry cluster associated with self-reported Caucasian donors. The study was designed to test whether signatures of past pathogen exposure could be identified by cataloging public T cell receptors. The study profiled the T cell repertoires of some 610 subjects by immunosequencing and related them to cytomegalovirus serostatus. A separate validation cohort of over 95 different subjects was used in addition to the roughly 720-subject first cohort. To predict cytomegalovirus infection status, the study brought together high-throughput TCR immunosequencing, statistical association of individual TCRs with disease status, and machine learning. To study patterns of TCR occurrence, a later analysis re-analyzed previously published TCR beta repertoires from around 660 donors and added high-resolution HLA genotyping. The later analysis used no new phenotypic data to find candidate immune exposures, relying instead on TCR beta sequences and their occurrence across donors. To decide whether each TCR beta V gene segment behaved as functional or pseudogenic, an earlier analysis of over 500 of the donors relied on high-throughput TCR beta sequencing. Donor age, sex, ethnicity and CMV serostatus were collected together with the repertoire data. A later genetic analysis used genome-wide SNP genotypes for about three fifths of the 666 donors, treating that subset as a discovery cohort. All discovery cohort repertoires had been generated using a single sequencing platform. HLA typing included class I and class II loci at four-digit resolution. Typing coverage varied by locus: roughly 629-640 donors for A, B, C, DRB1 and DQB1; around 560 for DQA1; over 600 for DPA1; roughly 470 for DPB1. About five DR-DQ haplotypes were treated as single units for association and clustering because of strong linkage in the cohort. On average, 235,054 unique TCR beta nucleotide sequences were sequenced per donor among about 400 genotyped donors of the cohort, with roughly a sixth of those sequences being non-productive.

The cohort was made up of 500 to 800 healthy bone marrow donors. All cohort members were sampled while nominally healthy, although unrecorded immune exposures were likely present. The donor was CMV seronegative and was included in the group of 352 seronegative cohort members. Every donor gave a peripheral blood sample, and the peripheral blood mononuclear cells from that sample were used for TCR beta sequencing. The Qiagen DNeasy Blood Extraction Kit was used to extract genomic DNA from the blood cell samples. Trimming accounts for 0 bases at V and 8 bases at J, while the number of junction bases matched to no gene is 9. Including cysteine and phenylalanine, the CDR3 has 14 amino acids. The sequence is cut down to CDR3 DNA, 42 bases in frame from base 1. CDR1 and CDR2 were assigned from the germline V gene as SQVTM and ANQGSEA. The investigation overall reported the following: The classifier was reported to diagnose cytomegalovirus status with high specificity and sensitivity in both the original cohort and the validation cohort. An earlier analysis of approximately 600 of the donors showed that most TCR beta V segments appeared in productive rearrangements either about 90% or about 30% of the time, which broadly matched IMGT annotations. Roughly uniform sequencing depth across donors was assumed in presence/absence analyses, although this assumption may not hold. Approximately 16 rarely observed V segments, including chromosome 9 orphons, were excluded from the earlier analysis of a few hundred of the donors because counts were too low. Across donors, most TCR sequences were observed very rarely, whereas some public TCRs were present in many individuals. In a later analysis, TCR association rates were found to vary across HLA loci, with the most associated TCRs seen for DRB1 alleles and the fewest for HLA-C alleles. A few of the identified cytomegalovirus-associated TCR beta chains were confirmed in vitro to be specific for cytomegalovirus antigens. The study gave a list of 150 to 200 TCR beta chains associated with cytomegalovirus. Correlated functional status among segregating V segments might reflect linkage disequilibrium, but an unknown experimental factor could not be ruled out. A later analysis associated 16,951 TCR beta sequences with specific HLA alleles at a false discovery rate of 0.05. Because the 87-base-pair reads could not distinguish some IMGT-functional V segments, including TRBV6-2 and TRBV6-3, those segments were excluded. A cluster of highly shared sequence variants was judged likely to be a technical artifact of the sequencing pipeline. According to a later genetic analysis, donors in an Asian-associated ancestry cluster had fewer N-insertions in productive TCRs than the approximately 630-donor mean. Because HLA typing was missing for some donors at each locus, association tests included only the typed subset. For the cohort, immune exposure information was limited to CMV serostatus. Most CMV-associated TCR beta chains appeared to be HLA-restricted in a later analysis, and the HLA associations seemed to be driven largely by CMV exposure. In a later analysis, HLA-associated TCR beta chains were found to be more clonally expanded and to have lower generation probabilities than equally common non-associated chains. A further reported finding was that TCR beta sequences accurately predicted the HLA-A and HLA-B alleles for most subjects in the first cohort. This cohort had only TCR beta chains sequenced, and the lack of alpha or paired-chain data limited which features could be detected. When HLA alleles, especially DR and DQ, strongly co-occurred, attributing TCR associations to individual alleles was difficult. A later analysis reported that several top co-occurrence clusters appeared linked to parvovirus B19, influenza, CMV and Epstein-Barr virus. A later genetic analysis associated a missense DCLRE1C variant with V-gene and J-gene trimming of TCR beta chains, and an independent cohort replicated the association. It was suggested by the authors that the approach could potentially be generalized to other disease states and immunological phenotypes.

The library was built by means of the immunoSEQ multiplex PCR assay. For the multiplex PCR, a mixture combining 60 forward primers for TCR Vbeta segments and 13 reverse primers for TCR Jbeta segments was used. The CDR3 region of rearranged TCR beta genes was amplified from genomic DNA by a multiplex PCR assay. The Illumina HiSeq System was used to sequence the amplified TCR beta libraries as 87-base-pair reads. The study's own analysis went as follows. In a later analysis, tens of millions of unique TCR beta chains were counted across the roughly 670 repertoires, and around 10 million of these chains were shared by at least two donors. To remove PCR and sequencing errors, raw reads were error-corrected and collapsed into unique sequences using a nearest-neighbor algorithm that merged closely related sequences. Alignment of CDR3 sequences to IMGT reference sequences was used to assign V, D and J gene segments. Each retained sequence needed at least a six-nucleotide match to both a V gene segment and a J gene segment. Rearrangements were called productive when the CDR3 lacked stop codons and stayed in frame with V and J; all others were non-productive. Following IMGT convention, CDR3 was defined as the stretch from the second conserved V-encoded cysteine to the conserved J-encoded phenylalanine. In an earlier analysis of around 640 of the donors, sequences lacking an unambiguous match to a single V gene segment were excluded. In an earlier analysis of a few hundred of the donors, V segments were called functional above 56.7% productive rearrangements and were called segregating when the between-donor standard deviation exceeded 5%. A statistical classification framework was built to diagnose cytomegalovirus status from the catalog of TCR beta chain sequences. V and J gene assignment, in a later analysis, came from comparing TCR nucleotide sequences with IMGT/GENE-DB human TR gene sequences. Using the TCRdist pipeline, a later analysis assigned CDR3 sequences along with most-parsimonious VDJ recombination scenarios. In a later analysis, each TCR beta chain was defined by its CDR3 amino acid sequence together with its V-gene family, and reads lacking a unique V-gene family were excluded. As a way to deal with suspected cross-contamination and a sequencing artifact, a later analysis dropped over 550 nucleotide sequences that were highly shared and had low generation probability. For each public chain, a later analysis derived a clonal expansion index from normalized ranks of inferred template counts within each repertoire. In a later analysis, generation probabilities were computed with a VDJ recombination model fitted to out-of-frame rearrangements, and the resulting probabilities were checked against IGoR. In a later analysis, hypergeometric tests were used to score TCR-TCR, TCR-HLA and TCR-CMV co-occurrence, with a repertoire-size bias correction applied to TCR pairs. To estimate false discovery rates, a later analysis permuted the HLA or CMV assignments 20 times. A later analysis grouped co-occurring TCRs with DBSCAN, adding TCRdist sequence similarity when clustering within HLA-allele-positive subsets. For co-occurrence clustering, repertoires with fewer than 30,000 or more than 120,000 public chains were excluded, along with a handful of repertoires with anomalous nucleotide sharing. Held by TCRdb, this immuneACCESS table contains in-frame sequences only and omits some clones. Under half of the omission traces to an unresolved V gene where checked; the cause of the rest is unknown. V and J calls and clone size are those listed in that table; D and trimming were worked out from the DNA. This specimen's table enumerates 40,000 to 45,000 clones. The ten largest clones represent more than 5% of the sample.

The rearrangement combines TRBV29-1 with TRBJ1-2; 7 bases in between match TRBD1. Sequenced sample: PBMCs. The source is a man aged 25 to 40 in good health and CMV-seronegative. The nucleotide sequence is TGCAGCGTTGAAGATTTCAGAGACAGGGACGGCTACACCTTC. This codes for CSVEDFRDRDGYTF. Reference TRBV29-1 and TRBJ1-2 proteins supply the regions before and after the CDR3; the full variable domain is: SAVISQKPSRDICQRGTSLTIQCQVDSQVTMMFWYRQQPGQSLTLIATANQGSEATYESGFVIDKFPISRPNLTFSTLTVSNMSPEDSSIYLCSVEDFRDRDGYTFGSGTRLTVV.